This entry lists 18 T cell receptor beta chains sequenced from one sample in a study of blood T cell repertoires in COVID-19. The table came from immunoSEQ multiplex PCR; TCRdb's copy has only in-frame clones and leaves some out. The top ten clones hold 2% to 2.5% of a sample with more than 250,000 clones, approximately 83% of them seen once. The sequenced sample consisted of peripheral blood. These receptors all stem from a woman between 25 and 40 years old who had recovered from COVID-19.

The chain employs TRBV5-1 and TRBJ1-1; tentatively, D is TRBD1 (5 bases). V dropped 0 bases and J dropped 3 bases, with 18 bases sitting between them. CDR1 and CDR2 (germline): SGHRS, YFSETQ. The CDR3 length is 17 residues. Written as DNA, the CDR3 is TGCGCCAGCAGCTTGGCCCAGGGTTTGTTTTCGGACACTGAAGCTTTCTTT. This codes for CASSLAQGLFSDTEAFF.

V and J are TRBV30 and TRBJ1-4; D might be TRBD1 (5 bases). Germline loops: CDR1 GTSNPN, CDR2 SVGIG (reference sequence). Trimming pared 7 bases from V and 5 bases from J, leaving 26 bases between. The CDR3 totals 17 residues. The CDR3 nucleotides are TGTGCCTCTCAACGGTACGCAGGGCCGGGAGAAAATGAAAAACTGTTTTTT. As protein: CASQRYAGPGENEKLFF.

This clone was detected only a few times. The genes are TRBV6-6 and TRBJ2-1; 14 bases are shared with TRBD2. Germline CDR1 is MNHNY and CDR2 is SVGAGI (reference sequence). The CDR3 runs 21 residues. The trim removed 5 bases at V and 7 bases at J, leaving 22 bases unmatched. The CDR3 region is CASSPDKQTGARTSGRNEQFF. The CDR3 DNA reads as TGTGCCAGCAGTCCAGATAAACAGACAGGGGCCAGGACTAGCGGGAGGAATGAGCAGTTCTTC.

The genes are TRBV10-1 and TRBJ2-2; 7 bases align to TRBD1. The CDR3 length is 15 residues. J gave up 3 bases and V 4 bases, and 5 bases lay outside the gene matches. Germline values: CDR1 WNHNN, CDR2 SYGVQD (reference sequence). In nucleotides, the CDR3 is TGCGCCAGCAGTGCCGGCAGGGGGTACACCGGGGAGCTGTTTTTT. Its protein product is CASSAGRGYTGELFF.

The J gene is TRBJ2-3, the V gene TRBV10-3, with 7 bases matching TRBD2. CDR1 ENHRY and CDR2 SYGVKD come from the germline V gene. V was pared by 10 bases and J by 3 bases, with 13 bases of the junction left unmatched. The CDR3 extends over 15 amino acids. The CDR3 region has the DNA TGTGCCAGACCCTCCGGGGCCGGGAGGACAGATACGCAGTATTTT. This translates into CARPSGAGRTDTQYF.

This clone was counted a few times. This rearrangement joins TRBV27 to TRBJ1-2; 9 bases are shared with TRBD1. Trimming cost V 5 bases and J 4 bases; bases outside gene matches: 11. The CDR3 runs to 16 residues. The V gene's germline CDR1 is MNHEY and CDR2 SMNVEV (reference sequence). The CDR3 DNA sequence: TGTGCCAGCAGTCTAGTTGGGACAGGGTTCGTCTATGGCTACACCTTC. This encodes CASSLVGTGFVYGYTF.

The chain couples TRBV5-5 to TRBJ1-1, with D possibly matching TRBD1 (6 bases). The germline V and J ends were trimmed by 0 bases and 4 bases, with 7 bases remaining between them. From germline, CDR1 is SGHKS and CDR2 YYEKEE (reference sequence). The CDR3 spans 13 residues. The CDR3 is CASSLVRGTEAFF. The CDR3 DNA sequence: TGTGCCAGCAGCTTGGTCAGGGGCACTGAAGCTTTCTTT. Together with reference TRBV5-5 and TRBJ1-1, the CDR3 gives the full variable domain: DAGVTQSPTHLIKTRGQQVTLRCSPISGHKSVSWYQQVLGQGPQFIFQYYEKEERGRGNFPDRFSARQFPNYSSELNVNALLLGDSALYLCASSLVRGTEAFFGQGTRLTVV.

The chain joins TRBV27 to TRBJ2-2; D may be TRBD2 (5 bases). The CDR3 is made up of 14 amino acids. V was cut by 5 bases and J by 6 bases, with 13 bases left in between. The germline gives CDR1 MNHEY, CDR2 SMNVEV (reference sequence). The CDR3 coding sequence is TGTGCCAGCAGTGTGGGCCTAGCCCCCGGGGAGCTGTTTTTT. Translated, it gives CASSVGLAPGELFF.

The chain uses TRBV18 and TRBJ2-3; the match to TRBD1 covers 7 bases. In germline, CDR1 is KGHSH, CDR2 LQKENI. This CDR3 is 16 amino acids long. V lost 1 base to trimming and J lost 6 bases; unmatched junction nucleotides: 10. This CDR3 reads CASSPRQRGLGDTQYF. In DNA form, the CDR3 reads TGTGCCAGCTCACCACGACAAAGGGGGCTGGGGGATACGCAGTATTTT.

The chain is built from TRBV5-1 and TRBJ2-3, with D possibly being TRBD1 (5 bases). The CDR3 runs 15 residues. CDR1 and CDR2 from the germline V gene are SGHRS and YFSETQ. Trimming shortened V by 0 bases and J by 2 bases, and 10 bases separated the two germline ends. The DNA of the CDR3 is TGCGCCAGCAGCTTGGTGGGGCAGATCACAGATACGCAGTATTTT. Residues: CASSLVGQITDTQYF.

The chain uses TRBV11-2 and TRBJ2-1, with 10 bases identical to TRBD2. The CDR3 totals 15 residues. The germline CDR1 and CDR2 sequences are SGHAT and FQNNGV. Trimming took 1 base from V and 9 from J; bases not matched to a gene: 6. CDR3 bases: TGTGCCAGCAGCTTAGGTCCAGCGGGAGGGCTTGAGCAGTTCTTC. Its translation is CASSLGPAGGLEQFF.

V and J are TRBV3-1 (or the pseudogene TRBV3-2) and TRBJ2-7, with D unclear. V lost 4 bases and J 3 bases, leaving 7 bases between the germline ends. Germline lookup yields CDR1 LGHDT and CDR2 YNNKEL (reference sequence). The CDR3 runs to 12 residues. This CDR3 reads CASSRAYYEQYF. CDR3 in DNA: TGTGCCAGCAGCCGAGCATACTACGAGCAGTACTTC.

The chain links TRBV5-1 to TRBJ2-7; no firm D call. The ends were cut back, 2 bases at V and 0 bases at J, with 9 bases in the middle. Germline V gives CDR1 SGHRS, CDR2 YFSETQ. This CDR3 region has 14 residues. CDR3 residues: CASSLYPSSYEQYF. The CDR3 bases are TGCGCCAGCAGCTTATATCCTAGCTCCTACGAGCAGTACTTC.

CDR3 region: CASGDRGSLTGELFF. The CDR3 DNA reads as TGTGCCAGCGGAGACAGGGGGAGTTTAACCGGGGAGCTGTTTTTT. V is TRBV10-3 and J is TRBJ2-2; 9 nucleotides line up with TRBD1. Per the germline V gene, CDR1 is ENHRY and CDR2 is SYGVKD. With V trimmed by 10 bases and J by 5 bases, 11 bases remained unmatched. This CDR3 contains 15 residues.

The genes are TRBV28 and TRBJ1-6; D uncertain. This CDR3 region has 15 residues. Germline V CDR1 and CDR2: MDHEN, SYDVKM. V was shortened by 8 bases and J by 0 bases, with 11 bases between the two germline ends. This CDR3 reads CASCGMSSYNSPLHF. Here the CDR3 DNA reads TGTGCCAGCTGCGGAATGAGCTCCTATAATTCACCCCTCCACTTT.

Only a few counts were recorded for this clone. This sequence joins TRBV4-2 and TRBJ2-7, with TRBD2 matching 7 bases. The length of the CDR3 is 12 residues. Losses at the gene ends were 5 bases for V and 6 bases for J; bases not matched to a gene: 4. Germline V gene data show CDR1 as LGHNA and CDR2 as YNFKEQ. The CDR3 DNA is TGTGCCAGCAGCGTCCCGGGGGGCGAGCAGTACTTC. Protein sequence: CASSVPGGEQYF.

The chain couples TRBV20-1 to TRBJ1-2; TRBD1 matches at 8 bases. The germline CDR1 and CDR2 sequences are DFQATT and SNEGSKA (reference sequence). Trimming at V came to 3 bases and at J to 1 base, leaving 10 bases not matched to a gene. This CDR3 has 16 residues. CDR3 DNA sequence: TGCAGTGCTAGTTTACAGGGGGGTGGCGATAACTATGGCTACACCTTC. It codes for CSASLQGGGDNYGYTF.

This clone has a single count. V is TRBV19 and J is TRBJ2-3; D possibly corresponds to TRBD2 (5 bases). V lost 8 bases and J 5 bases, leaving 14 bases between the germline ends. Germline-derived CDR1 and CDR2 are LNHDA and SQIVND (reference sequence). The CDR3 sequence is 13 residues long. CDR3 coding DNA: TGTGCCAGTGGAGCGGAGTTGGTAGATACGCAGTATTTT. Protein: CASGAELVDTQYF.